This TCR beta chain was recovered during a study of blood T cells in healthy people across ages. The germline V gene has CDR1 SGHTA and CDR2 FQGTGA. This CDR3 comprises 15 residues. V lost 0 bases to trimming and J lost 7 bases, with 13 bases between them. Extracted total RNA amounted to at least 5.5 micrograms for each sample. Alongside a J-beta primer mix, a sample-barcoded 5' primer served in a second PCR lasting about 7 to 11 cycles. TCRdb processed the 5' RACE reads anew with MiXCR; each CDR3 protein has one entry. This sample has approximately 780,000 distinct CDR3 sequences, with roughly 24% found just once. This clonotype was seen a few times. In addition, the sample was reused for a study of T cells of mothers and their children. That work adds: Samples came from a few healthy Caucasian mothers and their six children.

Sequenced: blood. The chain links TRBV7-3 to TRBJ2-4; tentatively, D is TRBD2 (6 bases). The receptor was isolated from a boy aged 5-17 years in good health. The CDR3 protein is CASSLTPERENIQYF. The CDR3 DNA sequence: TGTGCCAGCAGCTTAACTCCCGAACGGGAGAACATTCAGTACTTC.